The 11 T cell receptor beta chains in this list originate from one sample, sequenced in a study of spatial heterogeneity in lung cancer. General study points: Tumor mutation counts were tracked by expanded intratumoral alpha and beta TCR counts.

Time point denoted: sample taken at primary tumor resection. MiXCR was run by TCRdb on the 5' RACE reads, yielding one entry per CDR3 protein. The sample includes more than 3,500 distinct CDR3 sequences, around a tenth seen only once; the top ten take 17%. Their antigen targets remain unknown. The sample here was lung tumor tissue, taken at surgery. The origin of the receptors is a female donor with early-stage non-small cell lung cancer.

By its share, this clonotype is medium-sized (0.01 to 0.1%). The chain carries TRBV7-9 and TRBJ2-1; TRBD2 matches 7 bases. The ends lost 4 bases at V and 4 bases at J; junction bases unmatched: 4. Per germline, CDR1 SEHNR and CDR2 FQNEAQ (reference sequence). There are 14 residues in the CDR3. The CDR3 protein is CASSSRAGYNEQFF. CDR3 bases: TGTGCCAGCAGCTCCCGAGCGGGGTACAATGAGCAGTTCTTC. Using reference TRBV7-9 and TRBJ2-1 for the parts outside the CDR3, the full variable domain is DTGVSQNPRHKITKRGQNVTFRCDPISEHNRLYWYRQTLGQGPEFLTYFQNEAQLEKSRLLSDRFSAERPKGSFSTLEIQRTEQGDSAMYLCASSSRAGYNEQFFGPGTRLTVL.

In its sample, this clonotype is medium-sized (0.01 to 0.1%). The CDR3 region is CAIHSGGVYNEQFF. The CDR3 nucleotides are TGTGCCATCCATAGCGGGGGTGTATACAATGAGCAGTTCTTC. The genes are TRBV15 and TRBJ2-1, with 9 bases that match TRBD2. CDR3 length: 14 amino acids. Losses at the gene ends were 10 bases for V and 4 bases for J; bases not matched to a gene: 8. The germline V gene encodes CDR1 LNHNV and CDR2 YYDKDF (reference sequence).

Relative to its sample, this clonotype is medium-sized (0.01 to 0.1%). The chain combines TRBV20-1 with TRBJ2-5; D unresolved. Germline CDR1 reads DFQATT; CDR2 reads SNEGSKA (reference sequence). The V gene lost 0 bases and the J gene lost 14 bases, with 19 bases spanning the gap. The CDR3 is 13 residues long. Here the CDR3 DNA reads TGCAGTGCTAGAGATCGGCAACTGCCCCTTGGATACTTC. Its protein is CSARDRQLPLGYF.

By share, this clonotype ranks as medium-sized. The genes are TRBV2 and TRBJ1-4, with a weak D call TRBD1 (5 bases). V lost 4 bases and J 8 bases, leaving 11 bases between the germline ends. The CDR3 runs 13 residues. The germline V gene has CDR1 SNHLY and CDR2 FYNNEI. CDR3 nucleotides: TGTGCCAGCAGTGGTTCAGGGAAGGAAAAACTGTTTTTT. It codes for CASSGSGKEKLFF.

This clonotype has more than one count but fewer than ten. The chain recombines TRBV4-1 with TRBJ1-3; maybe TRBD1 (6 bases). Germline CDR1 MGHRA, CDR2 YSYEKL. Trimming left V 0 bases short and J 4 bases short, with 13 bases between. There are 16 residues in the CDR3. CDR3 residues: CASSQEAGAAGNTIYF. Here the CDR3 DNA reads TGCGCCAGCAGCCAAGAGGCAGGGGCTGCCGGAAACACCATATATTTT.

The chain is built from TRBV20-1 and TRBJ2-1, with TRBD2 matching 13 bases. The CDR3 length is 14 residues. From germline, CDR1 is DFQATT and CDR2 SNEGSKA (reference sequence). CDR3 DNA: TGCAGCTTAGGGACTAGCGGGAACCACAATGAGCAGTTCTTC. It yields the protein CSLGTSGNHNEQFF.

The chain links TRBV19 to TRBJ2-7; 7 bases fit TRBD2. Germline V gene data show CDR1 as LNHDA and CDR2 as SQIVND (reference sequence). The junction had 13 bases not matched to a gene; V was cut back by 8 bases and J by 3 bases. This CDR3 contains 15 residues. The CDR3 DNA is TGTGCCAGTCCTAGATGGGGGGGTGATGACTACGAGCAGTACTTC. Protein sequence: CASPRWGGDDYEQYF.

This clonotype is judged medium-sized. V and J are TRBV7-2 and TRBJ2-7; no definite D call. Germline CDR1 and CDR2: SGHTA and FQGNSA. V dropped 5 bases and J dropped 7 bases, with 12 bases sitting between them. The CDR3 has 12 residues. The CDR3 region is CASSVDLGEQYF. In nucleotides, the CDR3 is TGTGCCAGCAGCGTTGATTTAGGGGAGCAGTACTTC.

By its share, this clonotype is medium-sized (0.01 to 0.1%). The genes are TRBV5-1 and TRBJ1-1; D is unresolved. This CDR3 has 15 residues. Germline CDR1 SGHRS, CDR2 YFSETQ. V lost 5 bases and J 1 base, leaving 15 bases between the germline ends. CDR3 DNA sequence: TGCGCCAGCAGGCTAACCGGGGTCCCGAACACTGAAGCTTTCTTT. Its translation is CASRLTGVPNTEAFF.

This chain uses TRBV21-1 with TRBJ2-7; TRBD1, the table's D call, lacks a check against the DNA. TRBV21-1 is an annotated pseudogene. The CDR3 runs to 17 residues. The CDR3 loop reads CASSNRIRGPGRYEQYF. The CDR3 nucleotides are TGTGCCAGCTCGAACCGAATACGGGGGCCGGGGCGATACGAGCAGTACTTC.

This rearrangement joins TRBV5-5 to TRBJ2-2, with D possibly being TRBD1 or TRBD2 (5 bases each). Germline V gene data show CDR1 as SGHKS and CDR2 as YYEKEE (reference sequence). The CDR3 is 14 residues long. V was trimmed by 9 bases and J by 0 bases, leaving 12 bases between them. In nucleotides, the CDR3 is TGTGCCACCTCCTGGGGGACGAACACCGGGGAGCTGTTTTTT. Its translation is CATSWGTNTGELFF.